This T cell receptor beta chain was sequenced in a study of tissue T cells after allogeneic stem cell transplantation. Study-wide points: In patients and mice, blood and spleen missed much of tissue repertoire. Anatomically similar tissues had similar TCR repertoires within each patient.

As for this clone: Antigen unknown. Gene and germline names: mouse. The read stops 1 residue short of the end of the CDR3; the missing end is completed from the germline J gene.

Only in-frame clones appear in the TCRdb table, and some are missing; sequencing was by immunoSEQ multiplex PCR. The repertoire holds almost 9,500 clones, 47% seen once, with roughly 7% in the top ten. Per germline, CDR1 GKSSPN and CDR2 SITVG. The CDR3 has 13 residues. Deletions cut 0 bases from V and 4 bases from J, with 10 bases between. Time point given: mouse harvest day 7 after allogeneic transplant. The graft held 10^6 splenic CD5+ T cells and 10^7 T-cell-depleted bone marrow cells. Tissues came from B6→BALB/c major-mismatch GVHD mice at day 7 or 14. This receptor was taken from a female BALB/c mouse given C57BL/6 T cells with graft-versus-host disease after an allogeneic hematopoietic cell transplant. The gene calls are TRBV31 and TRBJ2-7; D is possibly TRBD2 (7 bases). Sample: gut tissue. CDR3 protein: CAWSLRGAYEQYF. The sequenced CDR3 bases are TGTGCCTGGAGTCTAAGGGGGGCTTATGAACAGTAC.